A single sample is the source of the 3 T cell receptor beta chains below, sequenced in a study of blood T cells in healthy people across ages. Sample-barcoded 5' priming and a J-beta primer mix drove a second PCR of roughly 7 to 11 cycles. One entry per CDR3 protein results from TCRdb running MiXCR on the 5' RACE reads. The sample gives approximately 1,000,000 distinct CDR3 sequences, 35% to 45% of which show up once; around 12% is in the top ten. Sequencing was done on a sample of blood. These receptors all come from a young man in good health.

The chain couples TRBV20-1 to TRBJ1-2, with a weak D call TRBD1 (5 bases). The CDR3 contains 14 residues. From germline, CDR1 is DFQATT and CDR2 SNEGSKA (reference sequence). V dropped 4 bases and J dropped 2 bases, with 14 bases sitting between them. The CDR3 DNA reads TGCAGTGCTACCGGGACGGAGGAAAACTATGGCTACACCTTC. Translating it yields CSATGTEENYGYTF.

Comments on this clonotype: Possible read error: a much larger clone is one base away. The rearrangement uses TRBV6-1 and TRBJ2-4; D is unresolved. Germline lookup yields CDR1 MNHNS and CDR2 SASEGT. There are 15 residues in the CDR3. The CDR3 coding sequence is TGTGCCAACAGTGACGGACGGCCGACCCAAAACATTCAGTACTTC. Amino acids: CANSDGRPTQNIQYF.

The sample holds one count of this clonotype. The chain links TRBV5-6 to TRBJ2-3; no clear D. The CDR3 extends over 16 amino acids. The ends were cut back, 0 bases at V and 7 bases at J, with 18 bases in the middle. The V gene's germline CDR1 is SGHDT and CDR2 YYEEEE. In nucleotides, the CDR3 is TGTGCCAGCAGCTTGGAAAGTTTTCCCCTATCAAATACGCAGTATTTT. This codes for CASSLESFPLSNTQYF.